This T cell receptor beta chain was recovered during a study of blood T cell repertoires in COVID-19. The data were produced by immunoSEQ multiplex PCR, yet TCRdb's version contains in-frame clones alone and is incomplete. Here the sample spans roughly 570,000 clones, about 88% being singletons. V dropped 5 bases and J dropped 6; count of bases not matched to a gene: 5. The germline gives CDR1 SGHTA, CDR2 FQGTGA. The CDR3 is 15 amino acids. The chain combines TRBV7-3 with TRBJ2-2, with 11 bases fitting TRBD1. This clonotype was sampled from a woman aged 45 to 65 with COVID-19, enrolled during active disease. The sequenced sample was peripheral blood. DNA for the CDR3: TGTGCCAGCAGCCCGGACAGGGGGCAACCCGGGGAGCTGTTTTTT. This translates into CASSPDRGQPGELFF.